This record covers a single T cell receptor beta chain. Seattle cases were enrolled at active infection and followed longitudinally. These data come from a study of blood T cell repertoires in COVID-19. Study-level information: The United States, Italy and Spain provided the acute and convalescent COVID-19 samples. From T cells, B-cell-depleted T cells, or PBMCs came the material, which was cDNA or gDNA.

Clones were read by immunoSEQ multiplex PCR, and TCRdb kept only the in-frame ones, dropping some. This sample has around 400,000 clones, with around 87% found just once. The sequence derives from a woman aged 55-75 years with COVID-19, enrolled during active disease. Material: peripheral blood.

CDR3 sequence reads: CASSPRDRGCRPQHF. The CDR3 DNA reads TGTGCCAGCAGCCCCCGGGACAGGGGGTGTCGGCCCCAGCATTTT. The V call is TRBV21-1, the J call TRBJ1-5; the table's D call TRBD1 went unverified against the DNA. TRBV21-1 corresponds to a pseudogene. This CDR3 region has 15 residues.